The sequence of this T cell receptor beta chain was determined in a study of T cells in Graves' hyperthyroidism and ophthalmopathy. Study-level information: Peripheral blood collection took place at initial diagnosis, before any treatment. Study-wide findings and caveats: Ophthalmopathy cases were set apart from stable hyperthyroidism by a 13 V-J model.

Exclusion followed for patients with uncontrolled infection, other autoimmune disease, pregnancy or lactation. From around 11 ml of fresh peripheral blood, PBMCs were isolated. Authors of the study amplified TCR beta CDR3 regions from RNA transcripts. When the TCR CDR3 underwent first-round RT-PCR, the HTBI primer set was used. TCRdb used MiXCR to reprocess the multiplex PCR reads, holding one entry per CDR3 protein. The sample carries 250,000 or so distinct CDR3 sequences, 13% to 15% recorded once. Germline V gene lookup returns CDR1 SGDLS and CDR2 YYNGEE. The CDR3 extends over 16 amino acids. J lost 4 bases, V lost 2 bases, and 8 bases had no gene match. In this sample, this clonotype turned up many times. Its antigen is unidentified.

The chain recombines TRBV9 with TRBJ2-1; 8 bases match TRBD2. This sequence originates from a woman aged 40 to 55 with Graves' hyperthyroidism that later progressed to Graves' ophthalmopathy. The material sequenced was blood. The CDR3: CASSVSGTSGYNEQFF. The CDR3 DNA sequence: TGTGCCAGCAGCGTTTCCGGCACTAGCGGATACAATGAGCAGTTCTTC.